The 8 T cell receptor beta chains given below trace back to one sample, sequenced in a study of OX40 agonist ivuxolimab in advanced cancers. Data came from immunoSEQ multiplex PCR; TCRdb stores just in-frame clones and leaves some out. Of over 30,000 clones in the sample, around 80% are singletons; the top ten hold roughly 2%. This specimen consisted of CD4+ or CD8+ T cells sorted from blood, obtained in a trial of the OX40 agonist ivuxolimab. These receptors were collected from an adult with an advanced solid tumor such as melanoma, head and neck, liver or kidney cancer.

This clone came up a few times. This rearrangement joins TRBV6-5 to TRBJ1-2; 7 bases fit TRBD1. V was clipped by 6 bases and J by 4 bases; unmatched bases: 5. CDR1 and CDR2 (germline): MNHEY, SVGAGI. The CDR3 loop spans 13 amino acids. The CDR3 loop reads CASSPTGPYGYTF. CDR3 coding DNA: TGTGCCAGCAGCCCGACAGGGCCCTATGGCTACACCTTC.

This clone was counted a single time. In DNA form, the CDR3 reads TGTGCCAGCAGTGAATACGGGGGTGGCAATTCACCCCTCCACTTT. Translation gives CASSEYGGGNSPLHF. The V call is TRBV25-1, the J call TRBJ1-6; a weak D match, TRBD1 (5 bases). The CDR3 spans 15 residues. In germline, CDR1 is MGHDK, CDR2 SYGVNS. The V end was cut by 0 bases, the J end by 7 bases, with 10 bases between.

This clone was recorded once. The CDR3 reads CASSPTSGLAANEQFF. CDR3 coding DNA: TGTGCCAGCTCACCAACGTCAGGACTAGCGGCCAATGAGCAGTTCTTC. The chain couples TRBV18 to TRBJ2-1; 10 bases agree with TRBD2. CDR1 is KGHSH and CDR2 is LQKENI in the germline V gene. This CDR3 region has 16 residues. Losses at the gene ends were 2 bases for V and 6 bases for J; bases not matched to a gene: 7.

This chain uses TRBV18 with TRBJ2-7; the match to TRBD2 covers 13 bases. The length of the CDR3 is 16 residues. The V gene end was trimmed by 3 bases and the J gene end by 2 bases; junction bases not matched to a gene: 4. Germline V gives CDR1 KGHSH, CDR2 LQKENI. CDR3 DNA sequence: TGTGCCAGCTCACCCCTGACTAGCGGGAGGACCTACGAGCAGTACTTC. Its translation is CASSPLTSGRTYEQYF. The full variable domain, in which reference TRBV18 and TRBJ2-7 provide the parts outside the CDR3, is NAGVMQNPRHLVRRRGQEARLRCSPMKGHSHVYWYRQLPEEGLKFMVYLQKENIIDESGMPKERFSAEFPKEGPSILRIQQVVRGDSAAYFCASSPLTSGRTYEQYFGPGTRLTVT.

The chain is built from TRBV29-1 and TRBJ2-3; the match to TRBD2 covers 8 bases. The CDR3 sequence is 15 residues long. The trim removed 8 bases at V and 4 bases at J, leaving 14 bases unmatched. Germline-derived CDR1 and CDR2 are SQVTM and ANQGSEA. CDR3 nucleotides: TGCAGCACTGGGGCCTTCTTTAGCGGGGCAGATACGCAGTATTTT. Encoded protein: CSTGAFFSGADTQYF.

The gene calls are TRBV6-4 and TRBJ2-2; a weak D match, TRBD1 (6 bases). The ends were cut back, 3 bases at V and 6 bases at J, with 14 bases in the middle. This CDR3 is 15 amino acids long. Germline V gene sequence: CDR1 MRHNA, CDR2 SNTAGT. CDR3 loop: CASSEQGNPAGELFF. The CDR3 nucleotides are TGTGCCAGCAGTGAACAGGGCAACCCTGCCGGGGAGCTGTTTTTT.

The rearrangement links TRBV28 to TRBJ2-5; D uncertain. V lost 8 bases and J 2 bases, leaving 18 bases between the germline ends. This CDR3 has 15 residues. Germline assignment: CDR1 MDHEN and CDR2 SYDVKM. The CDR3 reads CASLPRGLQQETQYF. Here the CDR3 DNA reads TGTGCCAGCCTCCCAAGAGGCCTCCAGCAAGAGACCCAGTACTTC.

The rearrangement links TRBV9 to TRBJ2-1; 14 bases match TRBD2. Germline values: CDR1 SGDLS, CDR2 YYNGEE. V lost 4 bases to trimming and J lost 0 bases; unmatched junction nucleotides: 12. The CDR3 extends over 20 amino acids. This chain's CDR3 is CASSPTQRGTSGSSYNEQFF. The DNA for the CDR3 is TGTGCCAGCAGCCCCACACAGAGGGGGACTAGCGGGAGCTCCTACAATGAGCAGTTCTTC.